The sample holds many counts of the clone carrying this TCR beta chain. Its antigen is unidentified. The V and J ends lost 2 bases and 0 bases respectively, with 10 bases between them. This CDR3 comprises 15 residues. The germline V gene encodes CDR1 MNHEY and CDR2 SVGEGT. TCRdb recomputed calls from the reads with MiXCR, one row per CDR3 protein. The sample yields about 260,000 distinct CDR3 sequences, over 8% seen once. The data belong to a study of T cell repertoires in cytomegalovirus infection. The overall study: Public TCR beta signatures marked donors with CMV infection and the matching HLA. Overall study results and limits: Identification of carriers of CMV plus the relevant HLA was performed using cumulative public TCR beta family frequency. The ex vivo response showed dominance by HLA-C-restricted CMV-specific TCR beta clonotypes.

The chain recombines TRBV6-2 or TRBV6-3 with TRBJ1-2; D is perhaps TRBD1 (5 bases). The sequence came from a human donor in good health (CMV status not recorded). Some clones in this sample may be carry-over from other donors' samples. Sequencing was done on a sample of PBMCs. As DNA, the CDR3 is TGTGCCAGCAGTTACACGGACAAAACTAACTATGGCTACACCTTC. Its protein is CASSYTDKTNYGYTF.